Described below is a single TCR beta chain sequence and its context. Its antigen is currently unknown. Germline-derived CDR1 and CDR2 are SEHNR and FQNEAQ (reference sequence). This CDR3 is built from 15 residues. V lost 2 bases and J lost 6; bases outside the gene matches: 7. Generated by immunoSEQ multiplex PCR, the TCRdb table keeps only in-frame clones and is missing some. The table has tens of thousands of clones, roughly 87% seen once. Healthy donors had no documented immune events, such as infections, while sampled. The data were taken from a study of identifying expanded T cells in peripheral blood. Study-wide points: Differentially abundant clones: about 1.3 between replicates, about 15 at approximately 14 days, more than 18 at four.

Specimen: blood. The chain employs TRBV7-9 and TRBJ1-2; 9 nucleotides match TRBD1. The clonotype originates from a person between 18 and 70 years old in good health. CDR3 protein: CASSLLQGARDGYTF. CDR3 nucleotides: TGTGCCAGCAGCTTATTACAGGGGGCGCGGGATGGCTACACCTTC.